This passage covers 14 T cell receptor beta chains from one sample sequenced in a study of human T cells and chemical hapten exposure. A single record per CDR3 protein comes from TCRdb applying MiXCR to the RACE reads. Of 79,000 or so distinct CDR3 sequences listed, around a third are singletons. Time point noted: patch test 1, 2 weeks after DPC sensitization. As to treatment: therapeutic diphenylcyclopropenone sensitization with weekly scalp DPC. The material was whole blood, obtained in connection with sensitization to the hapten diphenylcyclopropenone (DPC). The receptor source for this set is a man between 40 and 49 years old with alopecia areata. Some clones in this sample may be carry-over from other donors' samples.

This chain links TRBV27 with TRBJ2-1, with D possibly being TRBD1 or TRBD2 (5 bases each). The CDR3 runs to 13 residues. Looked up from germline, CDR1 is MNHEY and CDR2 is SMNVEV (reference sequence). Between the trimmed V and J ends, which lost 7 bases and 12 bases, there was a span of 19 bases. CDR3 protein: CASTARDTGGQFF. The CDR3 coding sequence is TGTGCCAGCACCGCCCGGGATACTGGGGGGCAGTTCTTC.

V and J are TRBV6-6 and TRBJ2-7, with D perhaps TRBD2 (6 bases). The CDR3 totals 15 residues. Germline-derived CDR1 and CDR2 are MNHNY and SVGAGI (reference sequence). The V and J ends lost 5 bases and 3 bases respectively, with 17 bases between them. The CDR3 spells CASSPPSGGNYEQYF. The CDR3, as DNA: TGTGCCAGCAGTCCCCCCAGCGGAGGGAACTACGAGCAGTACTTC.

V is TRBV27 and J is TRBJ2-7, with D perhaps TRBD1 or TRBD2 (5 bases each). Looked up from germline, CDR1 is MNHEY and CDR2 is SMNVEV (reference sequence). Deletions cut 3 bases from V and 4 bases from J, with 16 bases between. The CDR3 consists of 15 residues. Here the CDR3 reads CASSLSRGTTYEQYF. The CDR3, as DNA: TGTGCCAGCAGTTTGAGTCGAGGGACCACTTACGAGCAGTACTTC.

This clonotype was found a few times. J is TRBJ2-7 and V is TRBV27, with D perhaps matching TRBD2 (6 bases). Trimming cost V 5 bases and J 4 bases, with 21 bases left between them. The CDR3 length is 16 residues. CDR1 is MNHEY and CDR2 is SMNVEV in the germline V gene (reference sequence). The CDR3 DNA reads TGTGCCAGCAGTCCACAAGACGGGAGATCGGGGTACGAGCAGTACTTC. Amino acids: CASSPQDGRSGYEQYF.

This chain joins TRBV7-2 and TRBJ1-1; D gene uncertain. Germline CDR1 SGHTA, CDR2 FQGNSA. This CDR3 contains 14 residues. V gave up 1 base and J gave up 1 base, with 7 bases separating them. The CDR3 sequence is CASSLVAANTEAFF. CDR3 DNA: TGTGCCAGCAGCTTAGTTGCAGCGAACACTGAAGCTTTCTTT.

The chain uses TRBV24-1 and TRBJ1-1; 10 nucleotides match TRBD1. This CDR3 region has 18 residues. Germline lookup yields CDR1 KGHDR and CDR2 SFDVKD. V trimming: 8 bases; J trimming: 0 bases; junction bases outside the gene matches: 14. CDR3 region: CATITGTGDLILNTEAFF. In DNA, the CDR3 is TGTGCCACCATAACAGGGACAGGGGACCTAATCCTGAACACTGAAGCTTTCTTT.

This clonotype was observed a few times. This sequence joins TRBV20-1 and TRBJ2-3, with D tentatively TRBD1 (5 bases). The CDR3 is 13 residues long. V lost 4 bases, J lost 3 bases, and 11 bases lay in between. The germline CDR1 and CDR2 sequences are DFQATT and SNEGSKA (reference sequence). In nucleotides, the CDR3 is TGCAGTGCTAAGGACATGAGAACAGATACGCAGTATTTT. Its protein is CSAKDMRTDTQYF.

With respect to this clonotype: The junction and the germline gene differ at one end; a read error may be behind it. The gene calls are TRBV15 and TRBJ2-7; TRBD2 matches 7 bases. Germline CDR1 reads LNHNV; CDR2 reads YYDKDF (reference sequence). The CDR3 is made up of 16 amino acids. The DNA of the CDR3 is TGTGCCACCAGCAGGACCTTAAGGGGAGGGCCCTACGAGCTGTACTTC. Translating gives CATSRTLRGGPYELYF. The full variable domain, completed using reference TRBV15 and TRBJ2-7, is DAMVIQNPRYQVTQFGKPVTLSCSQTLNHNVMYWYQQKSSQAPKLLFHYYDKDFNNEADTPDNFQSRRPNTSFCFLDIRSPGLGDTAMYLCATSRTLRGGPYELYFGPGTRLTVT.

Here the CDR3 reads CSARGGPVHEQYF. CDR3 in DNA: TGCAGTGCTAGAGGGGGGCCTGTCCACGAGCAGTACTTC. The chain recombines TRBV20-1 with TRBJ2-7; TRBD1 is a possible D gene (6 bases). The CDR3 is made up of 13 amino acids. Trimming pared 1 base from V and 5 bases from J, leaving 12 bases between. In germline, CDR1 is DFQATT, CDR2 SNEGSKA (reference sequence).

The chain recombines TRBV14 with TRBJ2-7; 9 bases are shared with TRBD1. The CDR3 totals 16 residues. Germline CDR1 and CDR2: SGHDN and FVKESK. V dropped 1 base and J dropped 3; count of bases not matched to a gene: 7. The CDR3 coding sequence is TGTGCCAGCAGCCAAGCTCCCGGGACAGGGAGCTACGAGCAGTACTTC. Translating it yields CASSQAPGTGSYEQYF.

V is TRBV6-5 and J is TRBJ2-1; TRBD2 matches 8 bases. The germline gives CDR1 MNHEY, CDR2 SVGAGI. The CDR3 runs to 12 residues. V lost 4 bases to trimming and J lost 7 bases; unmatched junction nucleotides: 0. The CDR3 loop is CASSSGGNEQFF. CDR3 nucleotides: TGTGCCAGCAGTTCGGGAGGGAATGAGCAGTTCTTC.

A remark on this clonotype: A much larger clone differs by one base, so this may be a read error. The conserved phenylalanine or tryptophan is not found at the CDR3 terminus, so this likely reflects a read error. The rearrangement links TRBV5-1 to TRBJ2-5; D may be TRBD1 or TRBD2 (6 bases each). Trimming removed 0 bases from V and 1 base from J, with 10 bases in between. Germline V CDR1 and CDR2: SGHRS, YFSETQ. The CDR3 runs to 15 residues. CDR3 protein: CASSLVSGAQETQYS. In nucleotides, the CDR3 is TGCGCCAGCAGCTTGGTTTCGGGGGCCCAAGAGACCCAGTACTCC.

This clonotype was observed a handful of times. The CDR3, as DNA: TGTGCCAGCAGTTTCGGACTCAGGAGGGACAATGAGCAGTTCTTC. This encodes CASSFGLRRDNEQFF. The rearrangement links TRBV28 to TRBJ2-1; tentative D call: TRBD2 (6 bases). V dropped 3 bases and J dropped 5 bases, with 14 bases sitting between them. This CDR3 is built from 15 residues. Germline V lookup: CDR1 MDHEN, CDR2 SYDVKM.

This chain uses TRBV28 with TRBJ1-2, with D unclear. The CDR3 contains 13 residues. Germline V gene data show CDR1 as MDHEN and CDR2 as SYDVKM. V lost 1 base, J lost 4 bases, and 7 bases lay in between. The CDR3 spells CASSLLGTYGYTF. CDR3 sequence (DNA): TGTGCCAGCAGTTTATTGGGCACCTATGGCTACACCTTC.